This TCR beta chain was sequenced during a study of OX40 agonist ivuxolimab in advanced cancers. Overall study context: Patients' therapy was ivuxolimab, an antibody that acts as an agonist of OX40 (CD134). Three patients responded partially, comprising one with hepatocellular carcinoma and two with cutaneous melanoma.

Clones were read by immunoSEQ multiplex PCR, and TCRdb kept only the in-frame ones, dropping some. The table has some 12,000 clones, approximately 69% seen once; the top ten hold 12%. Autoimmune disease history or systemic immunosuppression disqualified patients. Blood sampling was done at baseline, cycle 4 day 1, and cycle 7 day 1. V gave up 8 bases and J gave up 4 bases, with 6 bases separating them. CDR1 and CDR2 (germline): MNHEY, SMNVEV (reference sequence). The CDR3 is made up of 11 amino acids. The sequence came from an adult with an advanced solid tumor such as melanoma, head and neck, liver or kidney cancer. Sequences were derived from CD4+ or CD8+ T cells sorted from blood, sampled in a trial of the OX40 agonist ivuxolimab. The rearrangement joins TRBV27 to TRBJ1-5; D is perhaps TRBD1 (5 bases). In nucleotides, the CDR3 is TGTGCCAGCGGGGGTAATCAGCCCCAGCATTTT. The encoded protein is CASGGNQPQHF.